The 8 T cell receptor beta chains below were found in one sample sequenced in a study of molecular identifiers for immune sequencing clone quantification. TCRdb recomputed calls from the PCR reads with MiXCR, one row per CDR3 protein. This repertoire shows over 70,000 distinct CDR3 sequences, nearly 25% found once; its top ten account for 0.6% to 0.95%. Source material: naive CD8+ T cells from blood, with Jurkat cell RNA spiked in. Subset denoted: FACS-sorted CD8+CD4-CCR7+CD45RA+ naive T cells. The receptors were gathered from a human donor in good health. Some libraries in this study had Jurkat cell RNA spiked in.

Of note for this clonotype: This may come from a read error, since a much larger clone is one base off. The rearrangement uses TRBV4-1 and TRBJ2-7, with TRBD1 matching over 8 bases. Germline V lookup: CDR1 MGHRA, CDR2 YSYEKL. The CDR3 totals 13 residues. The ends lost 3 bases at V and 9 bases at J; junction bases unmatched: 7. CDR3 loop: CASSHGQGGAQYF. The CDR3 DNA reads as TGCGCCAGCAGCCACGGACAGGGCGGCGCGCAGTACTTC.

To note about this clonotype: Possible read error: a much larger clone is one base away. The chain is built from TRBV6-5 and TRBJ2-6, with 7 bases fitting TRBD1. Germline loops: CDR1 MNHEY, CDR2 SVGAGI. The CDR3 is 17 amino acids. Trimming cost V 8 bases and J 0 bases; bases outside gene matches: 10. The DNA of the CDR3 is TGTGCCAGCGGTTCAGGGGGATGGAGCTCTGGGGCCAACGTCCTGACTTTC. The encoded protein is CASGSGGWSSGANVLTF.

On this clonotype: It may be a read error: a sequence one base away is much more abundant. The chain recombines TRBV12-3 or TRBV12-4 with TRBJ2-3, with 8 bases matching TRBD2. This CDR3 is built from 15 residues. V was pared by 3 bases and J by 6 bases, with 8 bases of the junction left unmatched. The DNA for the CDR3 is TGTGCCAGCAGTTTTACTAGCGGACGTAGTGATACGCAGTATTTT. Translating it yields CASSFTSGRSDTQYF.

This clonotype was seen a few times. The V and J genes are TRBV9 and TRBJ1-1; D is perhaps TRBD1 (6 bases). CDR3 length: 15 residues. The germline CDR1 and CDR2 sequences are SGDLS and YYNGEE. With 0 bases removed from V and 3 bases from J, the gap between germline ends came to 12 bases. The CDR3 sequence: CASSVDRGQDTEAFF. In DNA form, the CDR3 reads TGTGCCAGCAGCGTAGACCGGGGGCAGGACACTGAAGCTTTCTTT.

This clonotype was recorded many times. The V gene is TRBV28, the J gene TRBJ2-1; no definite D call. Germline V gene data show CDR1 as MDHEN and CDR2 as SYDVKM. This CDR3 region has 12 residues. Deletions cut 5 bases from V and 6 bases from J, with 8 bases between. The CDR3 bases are TGTGCCAGCAGTCTGAACAGCAATGAGCAGTTCTTC. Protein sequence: CASSLNSNEQFF.

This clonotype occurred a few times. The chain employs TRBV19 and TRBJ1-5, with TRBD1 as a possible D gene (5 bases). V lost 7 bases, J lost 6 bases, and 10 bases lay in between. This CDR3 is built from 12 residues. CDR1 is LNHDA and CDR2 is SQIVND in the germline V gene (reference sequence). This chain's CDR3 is CASNHGAQPQHF. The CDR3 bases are TGTGCCAGTAACCACGGGGCTCAGCCCCAGCATTTT.

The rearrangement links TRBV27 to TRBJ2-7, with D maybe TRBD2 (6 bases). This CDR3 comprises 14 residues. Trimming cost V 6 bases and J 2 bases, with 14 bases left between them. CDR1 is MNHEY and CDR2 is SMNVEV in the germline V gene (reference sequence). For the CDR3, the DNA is TGTGCCAGCAGAAACCTGGAGGGTACCTACGAGCAGTACTTC. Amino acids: CASRNLEGTYEQYF.

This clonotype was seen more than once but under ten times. This CDR3 is CASSSYPGAGTDTQYF. The CDR3 coding sequence is TGCGCCAGCAGCTCATACCCGGGAGCCGGTACAGATACGCAGTATTTT. This sequence joins TRBV5-1 and TRBJ2-3, with a weak D call TRBD2 (6 bases). Trimming removed 3 bases at V and 3 bases at J, with 17 bases between. The germline CDR1 and CDR2 sequences are SGHRS and YFSETQ. This CDR3 is 16 amino acids long.